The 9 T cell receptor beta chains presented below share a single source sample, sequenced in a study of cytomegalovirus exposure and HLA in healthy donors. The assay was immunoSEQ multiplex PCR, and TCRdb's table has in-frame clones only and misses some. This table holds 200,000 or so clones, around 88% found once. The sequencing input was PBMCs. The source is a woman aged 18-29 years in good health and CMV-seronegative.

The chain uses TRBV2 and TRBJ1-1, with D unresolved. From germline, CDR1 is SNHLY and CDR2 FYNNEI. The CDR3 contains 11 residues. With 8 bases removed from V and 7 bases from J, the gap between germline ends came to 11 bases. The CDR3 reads CASGWAIEAFF. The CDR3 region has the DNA TGTGCCAGCGGGTGGGCCATTGAAGCTTTCTTT.

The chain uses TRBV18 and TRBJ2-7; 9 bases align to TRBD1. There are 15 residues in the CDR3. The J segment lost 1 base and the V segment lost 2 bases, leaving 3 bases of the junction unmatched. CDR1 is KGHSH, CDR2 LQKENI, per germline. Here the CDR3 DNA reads TGTGCCAGCTCACCATTGGGGACAGGGTCCTACGAGCAGTACTTC. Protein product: CASSPLGTGSYEQYF. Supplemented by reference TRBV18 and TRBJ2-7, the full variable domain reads NAGVMQNPRHLVRRRGQEARLRCSPMKGHSHVYWYRQLPEEGLKFMVYLQKENIIDESGMPKERFSAEFPKEGPSILRIQQVVRGDSAAYFCASSPLGTGSYEQYFGPGTRLTVT.

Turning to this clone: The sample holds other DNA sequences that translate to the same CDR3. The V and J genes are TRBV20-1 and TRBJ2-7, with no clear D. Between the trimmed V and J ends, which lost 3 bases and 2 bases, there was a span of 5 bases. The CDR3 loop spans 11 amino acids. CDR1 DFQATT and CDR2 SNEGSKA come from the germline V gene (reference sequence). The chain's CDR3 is CSARGTYEQYF. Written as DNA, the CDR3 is TGCAGTGCTAGGGGCACCTACGAGCAGTACTTC.

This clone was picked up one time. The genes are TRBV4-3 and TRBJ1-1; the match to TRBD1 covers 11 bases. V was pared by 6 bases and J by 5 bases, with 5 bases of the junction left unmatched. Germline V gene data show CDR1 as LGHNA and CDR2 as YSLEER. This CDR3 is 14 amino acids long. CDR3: CASRKDRGPTEAFF. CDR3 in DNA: TGCGCCAGCAGAAAGGACAGGGGGCCAACTGAAGCTTTCTTT.

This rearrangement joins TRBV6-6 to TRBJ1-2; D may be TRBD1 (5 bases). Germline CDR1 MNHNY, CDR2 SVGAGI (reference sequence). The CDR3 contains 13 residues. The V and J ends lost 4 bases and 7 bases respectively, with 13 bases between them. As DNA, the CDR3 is TGTGCCAGCAGTTCGGGACTGGCAACTGGCTACACCTTC. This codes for CASSSGLATGYTF.

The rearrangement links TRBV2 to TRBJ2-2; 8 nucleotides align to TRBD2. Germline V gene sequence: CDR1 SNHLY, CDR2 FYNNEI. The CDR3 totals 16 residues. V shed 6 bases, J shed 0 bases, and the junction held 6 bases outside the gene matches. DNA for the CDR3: TGTGCCAGCAGCGCTAGCGGGTATGCGAACACCGGGGAGCTGTTTTTT. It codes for CASSASGYANTGELFF.

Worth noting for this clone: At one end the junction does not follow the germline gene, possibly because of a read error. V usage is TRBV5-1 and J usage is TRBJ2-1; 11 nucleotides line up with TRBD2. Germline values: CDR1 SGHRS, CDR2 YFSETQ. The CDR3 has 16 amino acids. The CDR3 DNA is TGCGCCAGCACCTTGGCGGGACTAGCGGTACGAAATGAGCAGTTCTTC. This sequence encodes CASTLAGLAVRNEQFF. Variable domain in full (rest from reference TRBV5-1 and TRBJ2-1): KAGVTQTPRYLIKTRGQQVTLSCSPISGHRSVSWYQQTPGQGLQFLFEYFSETQRNKGNFPGRFSGRQFSNSRSEMNVSTLELGDSALYLCASTLAGLAVRNEQFFGPGTRLTVL.

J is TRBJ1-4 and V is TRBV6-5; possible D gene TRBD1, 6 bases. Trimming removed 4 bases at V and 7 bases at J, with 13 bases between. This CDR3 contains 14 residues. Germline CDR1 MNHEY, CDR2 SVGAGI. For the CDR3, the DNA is TGTGCCAGCAGTTCTGCGGGGGGGGCTGAAAAACTGTTTTTT. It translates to CASSSAGGAEKLFF.

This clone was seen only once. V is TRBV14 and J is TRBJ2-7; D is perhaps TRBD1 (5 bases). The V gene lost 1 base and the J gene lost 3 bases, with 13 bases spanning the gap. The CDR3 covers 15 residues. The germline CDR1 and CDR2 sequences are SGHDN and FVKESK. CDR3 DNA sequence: TGTGCCAGCAGCCAAGGTACCCGACAGAGCTACGAGCAGTACTTC. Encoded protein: CASSQGTRQSYEQYF.